Listed below are T cell receptor beta chains from one sample, sequenced in a study of vaccination and CD4 T cells after COVID-19. These TCRs are of unknown antigen specificity. TCRdb passed the PCR reads through MiXCR, listing each CDR3 protein once. In the table there are roughly 16,000 distinct CDR3 sequences, about 73% of which are singletons. Sequences were obtained from CD4+ T cells from blood, cultured in vitro. The receptors come from a human donor who had recovered from COVID-19. Both conserved end residues are part of each CDR3. A D gene is named only where the DNA matches it firmly. Size tells how often a clone was seen (once, few, many) or the class of an expanded clone, and some rows leave it out.

d_gene: TRBD1
j_gene: TRBJ1-1
v_gene: TRBV28
abundance: .
CDR3aa: CASGQGVAMAEAFF
CDR3nt: TGTGCCAGCGGACAGGGGGTAGCGATGGCTGAAGCTTTCTTT

d_gene: .
j_gene: TRBJ2-3
v_gene: TRBV7-3
abundance: .
CDR3aa: CASSLLATTDTQYF
CDR3nt: TGTGCCAGCAGCTTACTAGCCACTACAGATACGCAGTATTTT

d_gene: .
j_gene: TRBJ2-5
v_gene: TRBV20-1
abundance: .
CDR3aa: CSATDPGREETQYF
CDR3nt: TGCAGTGCTACAGACCCGGGACGGGAAGAGACCCAGTACTTC

d_gene: TRBD1
j_gene: TRBJ1-1
v_gene: TRBV7-6
abundance: .
CDR3aa: CASSGTTTGSEAFF
CDR3nt: TGTGCCAGCAGCGGGACCACGACAGGGTCAGAAGCTTTCTTT

d_gene: .
j_gene: TRBJ2-6
v_gene: TRBV27
abundance: .
CDR3aa: CASADVSSGANVLTF
CDR3nt: TGTGCCAGCGCAGACGTGAGCTCTGGGGCCAACGTCCTGACTTTC

d_gene: TRBD1
j_gene: TRBJ1-2
v_gene: TRBV20-1
abundance: .
CDR3aa: CSPMGQLLGYGYTF
CDR3nt: TGCAGCCCGATGGGACAGTTGCTAGGCTATGGCTACACCTTC

d_gene: .
j_gene: TRBJ1-6
v_gene: TRBV5-4
abundance: .
CDR3aa: CASSLGVGRSYNSPLHF
CDR3nt: TGTGCCAGCAGCCTTGGAGTGGGGCGCTCCTATAATTCACCCCTCCACTTT

d_gene: .
j_gene: TRBJ2-2
v_gene: TRBV19
abundance: once
CDR3aa: CASKGGTGELFF
CDR3nt: TGTGCCAGTAAAGGGGGCACCGGGGAGCTGTTTTTT

d_gene: .
j_gene: TRBJ1-5
v_gene: TRBV18
abundance: .
CDR3aa: CASSPQGLGQPQHF
CDR3nt: TGTGCCAGCTCACCACAGGGCTTGGGGCAGCCCCAGCATTTT

d_gene: .
j_gene: TRBJ1-5
v_gene: TRBV24-1
abundance: few
CDR3aa: CATSATGFQPQHF
CDR3nt: TGTGCCACCAGTGCCACAGGTTTCCAGCCCCAGCATTTT

d_gene: .
j_gene: TRBJ1-3
v_gene: TRBV6-1
abundance: .
CDR3aa: CASSAGGWANSGNTIYF
CDR3nt: TGTGCCAGCAGTGCGGGGGGATGGGCCAACTCTGGAAACACCATATATTTT

d_gene: .
j_gene: TRBJ1-6
v_gene: TRBV27
abundance: few
CDR3aa: CASSLFTPGGSPLHF
CDR3nt: TGTGCCAGCAGTTTATTCACGCCTGGTGGTTCACCCCTCCACTTT

d_gene: TRBD1
j_gene: TRBJ1-6
v_gene: TRBV6-1
abundance: .
CDR3aa: CASSETGVTSVPLHF
CDR3nt: TGTGCCAGCAGTGAGACAGGGGTCACATCCGTACCCCTCCACTTT

d_gene: .
j_gene: TRBJ2-3
v_gene: TRBV7-2
abundance: few
CDR3aa: CASSLGGGVTDTQYF
CDR3nt: TGTGCCAGCAGCTTAGGGGGAGGTGTGACAGATACGCAGTATTTT

d_gene: .
j_gene: TRBJ2-7
v_gene: TRBV4-1
abundance: .
CDR3aa: CASSQGVQSYEQYF
CDR3nt: TGCGCCAGCAGCCAAGGGGTCCAGTCCTACGAGCAGTACTTC

d_gene: .
j_gene: TRBJ1-6
v_gene: TRBV18
abundance: .
CDR3aa: CASSPRGVYNSPLHF
CDR3nt: TGTGCCAGCTCACCACGAGGAGTTTATAATTCACCCCTCCACTTT

d_gene: TRBD1
j_gene: TRBJ2-2
v_gene: TRBV19
abundance: .
CDR3aa: CASSIPGQLNTGELFF
CDR3nt: TGTGCCAGTAGTATACCGGGACAGCTGAACACCGGGGAGCTGTTTTTT

d_gene: TRBD2
j_gene: TRBJ2-1
v_gene: TRBV20-1
abundance: .
CDR3aa: CSASNSGRANPQHKNEQFF
CDR3nt: TGCAGTGCTAGTAATAGCGGGAGGGCCAACCCCCAACACAAGAATGAGCAGTTCTTC

d_gene: .
j_gene: TRBJ1-1
v_gene: TRBV10-3
abundance: .
CDR3aa: CAISESAMNTEAFF
CDR3nt: TGTGCCATCAGTGAGTCAGCGATGAACACTGAAGCTTTCTTT

d_gene: .
j_gene: TRBJ2-2
v_gene: TRBV6-1
abundance: few
CDR3aa: CASSRLLGRDTGELFF
CDR3nt: TGTGCCAGCAGTCGTCTCCTGGGGCGGGACACCGGGGAGCTGTTTTTT

d_gene: .
j_gene: TRBJ1-1
v_gene: TRBV19
abundance: .
CDR3aa: CASSSTVNTEAFF
CDR3nt: TGTGCCAGTAGTAGCACTGTGAACACTGAAGCTTTCTTT

d_gene: .
j_gene: TRBJ2-5
v_gene: TRBV30
abundance: .
CDR3aa: CATTGGLQETQYF
CDR3nt: TGTGCCACTACTGGGGGCCTCCAAGAGACCCAGTACTTC

d_gene: .
j_gene: TRBJ1-3
v_gene: TRBV18
abundance: .
CDR3aa: CASSPTAGGGNTIYF
CDR3nt: TGTGCCAGCTCACCCACGGCAGGAGGTGGAAACACCATATATTTT

d_gene: .
j_gene: TRBJ2-7
v_gene: TRBV6-2/TRBV6-3
abundance: .
CDR3aa: CASSYDSSYEQYF
CDR3nt: TGTGCCAGCAGTTACGACAGCTCCTACGAGCAGTACTTC

d_gene: .
j_gene: TRBJ2-1
v_gene: TRBV27
abundance: .
CDR3aa: CASSFRRGLGSEQFF
CDR3nt: TGTGCCAGCAGTTTCCGTCGGGGATTGGGTAGTGAGCAGTTCTTC

d_gene: .
j_gene: TRBJ2-2
v_gene: TRBV6-1
abundance: .
CDR3aa: CASSEHGQKTTGELFF
CDR3nt: TGTGCCAGCAGTGAACACGGACAGAAGACCACCGGGGAGCTGTTTTTT

d_gene: .
j_gene: TRBJ1-1
v_gene: TRBV20-1
abundance: .
CDR3aa: CSAWGGGGDTEAFF
CDR3nt: TGCAGTGCTTGGGGAGGCGGGGGGGACACTGAAGCTTTCTTT

d_gene: .
j_gene: TRBJ1-6
v_gene: TRBV12-3/TRBV12-4
abundance: .
CDR3aa: CASSLSGNSPLHF
CDR3nt: TGTGCCAGCAGCCTTTCTGGGAATTCACCCCTCCACTTT

d_gene: .
j_gene: TRBJ2-4
v_gene: TRBV15
abundance: .
CDR3aa: CATMYLEGGRNIQYF
CDR3nt: TGTGCCACCATGTATCTTGAGGGGGGCCGGAACATTCAGTACTTC

d_gene: .
j_gene: TRBJ1-6
v_gene: TRBV10-3
abundance: .
CDR3aa: CAISESEVPNSPLHF
CDR3nt: TGTGCCATCAGTGAGTCGGAGGTCCCCAATTCACCCCTCCACTTT

d_gene: TRBD1
j_gene: TRBJ1-3
v_gene: TRBV6-1
abundance: .
CDR3aa: CASRTGTGRDTIYF
CDR3nt: TGTGCCAGCAGGACCGGGACAGGGAGGGACACCATATATTTT

d_gene: .
j_gene: TRBJ1-5
v_gene: TRBV6-1
abundance: once
CDR3aa: CAITFILSNQPQHF
CDR3nt: TGTGCCATCACATTTATCTTAAGCAATCAGCCCCAGCATTTT

d_gene: .
j_gene: TRBJ1-4
v_gene: TRBV20-1
abundance: .
CDR3aa: CSAVRTNEKLFF
CDR3nt: TGCAGTGCAGTTAGGACTAATGAAAAACTGTTTTTT

d_gene: .
j_gene: TRBJ2-2
v_gene: TRBV20-1
abundance: .
CDR3aa: CSARDMGEPGELFF
CDR3nt: TGCAGTGCTAGAGATATGGGGGAGCCCGGGGAGCTGTTTTTT

d_gene: .
j_gene: TRBJ1-2
v_gene: TRBV6-2/TRBV6-3
abundance: few
CDR3aa: CASHALNSYGYTF
CDR3nt: TGTGCCAGCCACGCCCTGAACTCCTATGGCTACACCTTC